The sequence of this TCR beta chain was determined in a study of long-term antiretroviral therapy in people with HIV. Findings and caveats of the study: All time points showed a repertoire dominated by clones expanded before ART. Patients on ART gained diversity, which nonetheless stayed below transplant donor controls.

An immunoSEQ assay, version v3.0, was performed at survey level. Data came from immunoSEQ multiplex PCR; TCRdb stores just in-frame clones and leaves some out. Among tens of thousands of clones listed, about 95% were seen once. Two or more post-ART PBMC samples, plus at least one pre-ART sample, were available for each donor. V lost 0 bases and J lost 5; bases outside the gene matches: 7. The CDR3 runs to 16 residues. CDR1 is GTSNPN and CDR2 is SVGIG in the germline V gene (reference sequence). A note on this clone: Its antigen is not identified.

Sample: unsorted PBMCs, taken 3.7 years after starting antiretroviral therapy. The chain has TRBV30 and TRBJ2-7; 13 bases match TRBD2. This TCR was sampled from a woman aged 45-59 years with HIV. CDR3 nucleotides: TGTGCCTGGAGTGTAGATACTAGCGGGGGGGCCGACGAGCAGTACTTC. Residues: CAWSVDTSGGADEQYF.